This T cell receptor (beta chain) was sequenced during a study of T cells in Graves' hyperthyroidism and ophthalmopathy. TCR beta CDR3 regions were amplified from RNA transcripts. HTBI primers drove first-round RT-PCR of the TCR CDR3. TCRdb re-analysed the multiplex PCR reads in MiXCR, keeping a single row per CDR3 protein. The sample includes roughly 500,000 distinct CDR3 sequences, approximately 15% of them seen just once. Trimming left V 0 bases short and J 8 bases short, with 8 bases between. From germline, CDR1 is SGHRS and CDR2 YFSETQ. CDR3 size: 12 residues. The J gene is TRBJ1-2, the V gene TRBV5-1, with D unresolved. This TCR came from a woman aged 25-40 years with Graves' hyperthyroidism that later progressed to Graves' ophthalmopathy. Sequencing input: blood. CDR3 region: CASSLGVHGYTF. Written as DNA, the CDR3 is TGCGCCAGCAGCTTGGGAGTTCACGGCTACACCTTC.